This T cell receptor beta chain was profiled in a study of T cell responses to AZD1222 COVID-19 vaccine (dated by TCRdb to about 2021). At the level of the whole study: A total of under 250 trial participants underwent TCR sequencing, of whom about 200 had received two doses of AZD1222 and around 25 had received two doses of the MenACWY control vaccine. Enrollment into the trials was organized by age into subgroups of 18-55, 56-69 and 70-plus years, and those subgroups contained roughly 150, 30 and 60 TCR-sequenced participants, respectively.

The investigation overall reported the following: Because no day 14 peak-response samples were available, repertoires were characterized only after the peak T cell response. The 56-69-year group was small, and its depth increase did not reach significance, likely because of low power. Vaccine-associated CD4 TCRs spanned the whole spike protein, with dominant responses in regions 160-218 and 743-854. Nearly half of unique spike-specific TCRs reportedly recognized epitopes outside regions mutated in the B.1.351 and B.1.1.7 variants. Spike-specific TCR breadth and depth rose significantly after two AZD1222 doses compared with day 0 and with MenACWY recipients. Most participants were white British and females outnumbered males, and the authors suggested that clonal diversity may have been underestimated. Only five to seven AZD1222 recipients were SARS-CoV-2 seropositive at baseline, limiting conclusions about previously exposed vaccinees.

The CDR3 regions of human TCRbeta chains were analyzed by immunosequencing. Per the source publication's procedure: Repertoire TCRs were checked for matches against a reference library of SARS-CoV-2-specific TCRs that had been generated using the MIRA antigen-specificity platform. Breadth was defined as the fraction of unique TCRs that were SARS-CoV-2-associated, and depth was defined as the fraction of total T cells that were SARS-CoV-2-associated. Using the MIRA data, every spike-specific TCR was mapped to the spike region that the TCR reacted to and assigned to either a CD4 or a CD8 class. Log10-transformed breadth and depth values were compared by one-way ANOVA with Sidak's multiple comparisons tests. TCRdb limited this immuneACCESS table to in-frame rearrangements with V and J called. A share of clones is missing; checked studies link under half to unresolved V genes, and the rest is unexplained. Clonal size and the V and J genes are those of that table, whereas D and trimming came from the DNA. This sample has 100,000 to 150,000 clones in its table, and about nine tenths of those were observed once. In total, the top ten clones hold roughly 0.98% of the sample.

The CDR3, from cysteine to phenylalanine, totals 16 residues. Of all the DNA, just the CDR3 is kept, 48 bases in frame from base 1. From the germline V gene (reference sequence), CDR1 is MNHEY and CDR2 is SMNVEV. V is shortened by 0 bases, J by 3 bases, and the region joining them spans 11 bases. As concerns this clone: Its antigen is still unknown. No much larger clonotype is one base removed from it; base qualities were not supplied.

What the time point label conveys for this sample: about 28 days (+/-7) after the second vaccine dose. AZD1222 recipients with second doses at about 4 weeks or about 12 weeks were pooled, because spike-specific TCR depth and breadth did not differ between schedules. Samples from vaccinated people were obtained from the UK trials COV001 and COV002, which included a single-blind randomized controlled phase 2/3 trial of AZD1222 (ChAdOx1 nCoV-19) in healthy adults. For TCRbeta chain sequencing, PBMC samples were collected from trial participants at day 0 and at day 28 after the second dose. The sequencing used peripheral blood, collected 28 days after the second AZD1222 dose. The sequence was collected from an adult who received the AZD1222 COVID-19 vaccine. Recombination connected TRBV27 to TRBJ2-2, with the identity of the D gene unclear. The bases read TGTGCCAGCAGTTTATCGATTGGCAGCTACACCGGGGAGCTGTTTTTT. The translation is CASSLSIGSYTGELFF.